Below are 10 T cell receptor beta chains sequenced from a single sample in a study of T-cell memory formation after mild COVID-19. TCRdb recomputed calls from the 5' RACE reads with MiXCR, one row per CDR3 protein. This table has about 140,000 distinct CDR3 sequences, roughly 14% appearing once. Sequencing used PBMCs or a T cell subset sorted from them (not recorded which). The receptors here all came from an adult woman who had mild COVID-19 (a few samples of this study predate the infection). Cell type and time point are not known.

The chain is built from TRBV12-3 or TRBV12-4 and TRBJ2-3; TRBD1 matches 7 bases. CDR3 length: 14 residues. With 5 bases clipped from V and 4 bases from J, the junction kept 6 bases outside the gene matches. The CDR3 coding sequence is TGTGCCAGCAGTAATAGACAGGGAGCAGATACGCAGTATTTT. As protein: CASSNRQGADTQYF.

This clonotype was seen a handful of times. The rearrangement links TRBV12-3 or TRBV12-4 to TRBJ2-2; a weak D match, TRBD2 (5 bases). There are 15 residues in the CDR3. V lost 8 bases, J lost 2 bases, and 15 bases lay in between. The CDR3 here is CASRSTGNNTGELFF. The CDR3 DNA sequence: TGTGCCAGCCGGAGTACGGGAAACAACACCGGGGAGCTGTTTTTT.

V gene TRBV24-1 combines with J gene TRBJ2-1; D not certain. The germline V and J ends were trimmed by 4 bases and 4 bases, with 16 bases remaining between them. The CDR3 is 16 residues long. The germline V gene encodes CDR1 KGHDR and CDR2 SFDVKD. CDR3 residues: CATSDRGYSLYNEQFF. CDR3 DNA sequence: TGTGCCACCAGTGACCGCGGATACAGCTTGTACAATGAGCAGTTCTTC.

At least ten counts were recorded for this clonotype. This rearrangement joins TRBV18 to TRBJ2-7; D not resolved. The length of the CDR3 is 11 residues. CDR1 is KGHSH, CDR2 LQKENI, per germline. The V gene lost 8 bases and the J gene lost 0 bases, with 5 bases spanning the gap. In DNA form, the CDR3 reads TGTGCCAGCAGCCACTCCTACGAGCAGTACTTC. It yields the protein CASSHSYEQYF.

This clonotype turned up a few times. The V gene is TRBV7-9, the J gene TRBJ2-4; tentatively, D is TRBD1 (6 bases). The CDR3 runs to 15 residues. V shed 5 bases and J shed 2 bases, with 13 bases lying between them. Germline CDR1 SEHNR, CDR2 FQNEAQ (reference sequence). The CDR3 DNA is TGTGCCAGCAGCGATACAGGGTCCCCCAAAAACATTCAGTACTTC. It is translated as CASSDTGSPKNIQYF. The full variable domain, completed using reference TRBV7-9 and TRBJ2-4, is DTGVSQNPRHKITKRGQNVTFRCDPISEHNRLYWYRQTLGQGPEFLTYFQNEAQLEKSRLLSDRFSAERPKGSFSTLEIQRTEQGDSAMYLCASSDTGSPKNIQYFGAGTRLSVL.

There are a few counts of this clonotype. J is TRBJ2-7 and V is TRBV5-5, with TRBD1 matching 7 bases. Germline V gene lookup returns CDR1 SGHKS and CDR2 YYEKEE (reference sequence). The CDR3 is made up of 19 amino acids. Trimming at V came to 5 bases and at J to 2 bases, leaving 22 bases not matched to a gene. The CDR3 DNA follows: TGTGCCAGCAGAGGATTGGGAGCCCTCTGGGACAGCCGAGCCTACGAGCAGTACTTC. Residues: CASRGLGALWDSRAYEQYF.

This clonotype was detected a few times. This chain uses TRBV5-1 with TRBJ2-2; D remains ambiguous. The germline V gene has CDR1 SGHRS and CDR2 YFSETQ. V dropped 0 bases and J dropped 4 bases, with 7 bases sitting between them. The CDR3 runs 14 residues. The CDR3 protein is CASSLEASTGELFF. CDR3 nucleotide sequence: TGCGCCAGCAGCTTGGAGGCTAGCACCGGGGAGCTGTTTTTT.

The table lists this clonotype with a few counts. V gene TRBV5-5 combines with J gene TRBJ1-1; D perhaps matches TRBD1 (6 bases). The V gene's germline CDR1 is SGHKS and CDR2 YYEKEE (reference sequence). The CDR3 length is 15 residues. Between the trimmed V and J ends, which lost 3 bases and 4 bases, there was a span of 16 bases. CDR3 coding DNA: TGTGCCAGCAGCTATGGACAGTCTTCTCCCACTGAAGCTTTCTTT. This codes for CASSYGQSSPTEAFF. The variable domain in full, with the rest retrieved from reference TRBV5-5 and TRBJ1-1, is DAGVTQSPTHLIKTRGQQVTLRCSPISGHKSVSWYQQVLGQGPQFIFQYYEKEERGRGNFPDRFSARQFPNYSSELNVNALLLGDSALYLCASSYGQSSPTEAFFGQGTRLTVV.

This clonotype was detected only a few times. This chain links TRBV27 with TRBJ1-2, with 8 bases aligning to TRBD1. Germline lookup yields CDR1 MNHEY and CDR2 SMNVEV (reference sequence). The CDR3 is 16 residues long. V gave up 7 bases and J gave up 0 bases; unmatched junction bases: 10. CDR3 loop: CASTLRSDRANYGYTF. The CDR3 region has the DNA TGTGCCAGCACTTTGAGATCGGACAGGGCTAACTATGGCTACACCTTC.

This clonotype was seen a few times. V usage is TRBV9 and J usage is TRBJ2-1; D is unresolved. There are 15 residues in the CDR3. Trimming took off 4 bases at V and 7 bases at J, with 18 bases between the two ends. Germline V lookup: CDR1 SGDLS, CDR2 YYNGEE. CDR3 in DNA: TGTGCCAGCAGCCCCCGGTTGGCAGAACGGAATGAGCAGTTCTTC. As protein: CASSPRLAERNEQFF.